This entry lists 19 T cell receptor beta chains sequenced from one sample in a study of T cells in Graves' hyperthyroidism and ophthalmopathy. Amplified TCR beta CDR3 regions came from RNA transcripts. The HTBI primer set drove a first-round RT-PCR of the TCR CDR3. TCRdb called the multiplex PCR reads again in MiXCR, with one record for every CDR3 protein. The repertoire has 500,000 to 650,000 distinct CDR3 sequences, more than 15% of them found once; the top ten carry 15% to 20%. The specimen was blood. These receptors all come from a woman younger than 35 with Graves' ophthalmopathy.

There are a few counts of this clonotype. One end of the junction fails to match germline, which may point to a read error. The rearrangement joins TRBV7-2 to TRBJ2-1; 12 positions match TRBD2. The length of the CDR3 is 16 residues. The V gene's germline CDR1 is SGHTA and CDR2 FQGNSA. The CDR3 here is CASSFLAGGSYSEQFF. The CDR3 DNA reads as TGTGCCAGCAGCTTCCTAGCGGGGGGGTCCTACAGTGAGCAGTTCTTC.

This chain connects TRBV5-6 to TRBJ1-4, with TRBD1 matching 10 bases. There are 15 residues in the CDR3. Germline CDR1 reads SGHDT; CDR2 reads YYEEEE. The trim removed 3 bases at V and 4 bases at J, leaving 3 bases unmatched. CDR3 DNA sequence: TGTGCCAGCAGCTCCGGGACAGGGGATAATGAAAAACTGTTTTTT. Protein sequence: CASSSGTGDNEKLFF.

This clonotype was recorded many times. This chain uses TRBV12-3 or TRBV12-4 with TRBJ1-1; D unresolved. The germline V and J ends were trimmed by 5 bases and 7 bases, with 8 bases remaining between them. The CDR3 totals 11 residues. The chain's CDR3 is CASSLTDEAFF. Here the CDR3 DNA reads TGTGCCAGCAGTCTGACGGATGAAGCTTTCTTT.

The chain combines TRBV6-1 with TRBJ2-7, with D tentatively TRBD2 (6 bases). Germline loops: CDR1 MNHNS, CDR2 SASEGT. There are 14 residues in the CDR3. Trimming cost V 8 bases and J 3 bases, with 17 bases left between them. The CDR3 here is CASPGVGLDYEQYF. DNA of the CDR3: TGTGCCAGCCCGGGGGTGGGCTTGGACTACGAGCAGTACTTC.

CDR3 bases: TGCAGTGCCACTAGCGGGAGCCCCGAGCAGTACTTC. Translated, it gives CSATSGSPEQYF. V and J are TRBV20-1 and TRBJ2-7; 11 positions agree with TRBD2. Germline values: CDR1 DFQATT, CDR2 SNEGSKA (reference sequence). The junction had 4 bases not matched to a gene; V was cut back by 6 bases and J by 6 bases. The CDR3 consists of 12 residues.

The chain employs TRBV6-1 and TRBJ2-3; the D gene is possibly TRBD2 (6 bases). Trimming left V 6 bases short and J 0 bases short, with 13 bases between. CDR3 length equals 15 residues. Germline assignment: CDR1 MNHNS and CDR2 SASEGT. The CDR3 region has the DNA TGTGCCAGCAGAATAGCGGAGACTAGCACAGATACGCAGTATTTT. Amino acid sequence: CASRIAETSTDTQYF.

The chain has TRBV18 and TRBJ1-3, with D perhaps matching TRBD1 (6 bases). The V end lost 3 bases, the J end lost 2 bases, and 11 bases lay between the germline ends. Germline V lookup: CDR1 KGHSH, CDR2 LQKENI. This CDR3 comprises 15 residues. The CDR3 here is CASSPVQGAGNTIYF. CDR3 in DNA: TGTGCCAGCTCACCGGTACAGGGAGCTGGAAACACCATATATTTT.

The V call is TRBV28, the J call TRBJ1-2; perhaps TRBD1 as D (5 bases). Germline V lookup: CDR1 MDHEN, CDR2 SYDVKM. This CDR3 has 14 residues. Trimming pared 5 bases from V and 1 base from J, leaving 11 bases between. The CDR3: CASSVLQGNYGYTF. The CDR3 DNA is TGTGCCAGCAGTGTACTCCAGGGTAACTATGGCTACACCTTC.

The table lists this clonotype with many counts. This chain links TRBV7-9 with TRBJ1-1; no reliable D call. Germline CDR1 reads SEHNR; CDR2 reads FQNEAQ (reference sequence). V lost 6 bases and J lost 7, with 9 bases in between. This CDR3 spans 11 amino acids. CDR3 DNA sequence: TGTGCCAGCAGTGTGGGAGTTGAAGCTTTCTTT. Amino acid sequence: CASSVGVEAFF.

This clonotype was observed a handful of times. The chain has TRBV28 and TRBJ1-2, with D unresolved. Germline CDR1 is MDHEN and CDR2 is SYDVKM. The V end lost 9 bases, the J end lost 1 base, and 3 bases lay between the germline ends. There are 10 residues in the CDR3. This CDR3 is CASFNYGYTF. The CDR3 DNA reads as TGTGCCAGTTTTAACTATGGCTACACCTTC.

Comment on this clonotype: A much larger clone differs from this one at a single base, so this may be a read error. V and J are TRBV28 and TRBJ1-2, with 7 positions matching TRBD1. The CDR3 runs to 16 residues. Germline V gives CDR1 MDHEN, CDR2 SYDVKM. The ends lost 5 bases at V and 6 bases at J; junction bases unmatched: 15. The DNA of the CDR3 is TGTGCCAGCAGTCCCCTCGGAGGGGGCGCGGTGAATGGCTACACCTTC. Its translation is CASSPLGGGAVNGYTF.

The chain joins TRBV29-1 to TRBJ2-2; D possibly matches TRBD1 or TRBD2 (6 bases each). The CDR3 has 13 amino acids. Trimming left V 3 bases short and J 3 bases short, with 8 bases between. CDR1 and CDR2 (germline): SQVTM, ANQGSEA. The CDR3 DNA reads TGCAGCGTTGAGGGGGGCTACACCGGGGAGCTGTTTTTT. It yields the protein CSVEGGYTGELFF.

This clonotype was detected a few times. The chain employs TRBV5-6 and TRBJ1-1; D gene uncertain. Trimming pared 4 bases from V and 0 bases from J, leaving 10 bases between. CDR3 size: 14 residues. Germline assignment: CDR1 SGHDT and CDR2 YYEEEE. CDR3 sequence: CASSLLGLNTEAFF. CDR3 bases: TGTGCCAGCAGCCTGCTAGGACTGAACACTGAAGCTTTCTTT.

This clonotype has more than one count but fewer than ten. Given a much more abundant clone one base away, this may be a read error. J is TRBJ2-1 and V is TRBV7-6; weak D call: TRBD2 (7 bases). This CDR3 spans 15 amino acids. In germline, CDR1 is SGHVS, CDR2 FNYEAQ. Here the CDR3 reads CASSLVAGAHNEQLF. CDR3 DNA: TGTGCCAGCAGCTTAGTTGCGGGGGCGCATAATGAGCAGCTCTTC. Looking up the rest from reference TRBV7-6 and TRBJ2-1 gives the full variable domain: GAGVSQSPRYKVTKRGQDVALRCDPISGHVSLYWYRQALGQGPEFLTYFNYEAQQDKSGLPNDRFSAERPEGSISTLTIQRTEQRDSAMYRCASSLVAGAHNEQLFGPGTRLTVL.

The chain links TRBV6-1 to TRBJ1-4, with D unresolved. The CDR3 covers 13 residues. The V gene's germline CDR1 is MNHNS and CDR2 SASEGT. V lost 7 bases and J 7 bases, leaving 13 bases between the germline ends. The CDR3 spells CASTPPGPEKLFF. CDR3 DNA: TGTGCCAGCACCCCCCCGGGTCCTGAAAAACTGTTTTTT.

This chain uses TRBV19 with TRBJ2-1; a possible D gene is TRBD2 (5 bases). V dropped 0 bases and J dropped 7 bases, with 22 bases sitting between them. Germline values: CDR1 LNHDA, CDR2 SQIVND (reference sequence). The CDR3 runs 18 residues. The CDR3 sequence is CASSIDLARMALGNEQFF. In nucleotides, the CDR3 is TGTGCCAGTAGTATAGATCTAGCTAGGATGGCACTAGGGAATGAGCAGTTCTTC.

V is TRBV4-3 and J is TRBJ2-5, with TRBD2 matching 12 bases. Germline V gene data show CDR1 as LGHNA and CDR2 as YSLEER. V was clipped by 1 base and J by 5 bases; unmatched bases: 14. This CDR3 region has 19 residues. CDR3 residues: CASSQVVGLAGSALETQYF. CDR3 nucleotide sequence: TGCGCCAGCAGCCAAGTCGTTGGACTAGCGGGAAGTGCTTTGGAGACCCAGTACTTC.

This clonotype has only a few counts. The chain is built from TRBV4-2 and TRBJ1-6; 7 positions match TRBD1. The J segment lost 8 bases and the V segment lost 1 base, leaving 5 bases of the junction unmatched. The CDR3 contains 15 residues. From germline, CDR1 is LGHNA and CDR2 YNFKEQ. The CDR3 sequence: CASSQATGNDSPLHF. CDR3 DNA: TGTGCCAGCAGCCAAGCGACAGGGAACGATTCACCCCTCCACTTT.

The CDR3 region has the DNA TGTGCCAGCATTGGGGGGGGGACCATTCAGTACTTC. This gives the protein CASIGGGTIQYF. The chain employs TRBV2 and TRBJ2-4, with TRBD2 identical over 7 bases. The CDR3 has 12 residues. V dropped 7 bases and J dropped 9; count of bases not matched to a gene: 6. CDR1 SNHLY and CDR2 FYNNEI come from the germline V gene.